These 22 T cell receptor beta chains originate from one sample sequenced in a study of T cells in Graves' hyperthyroidism and ophthalmopathy. RNA transcripts served as the template for amplifying TCR beta CDR3 regions. HTBI primers were used for first-round RT-PCR of the TCR CDR3. TCRdb reanalysed the multiplex PCR reads using MiXCR and keeps one entry per CDR3 protein. The sample contains some 200,000 distinct CDR3 sequences, more than 15% of which appear only once. Sequencing was done on a sample of blood. The receptors originated from a man aged 45-65 years with Graves' hyperthyroidism.

There are many counts of this clonotype. The chain couples TRBV28 to TRBJ2-7; possibly TRBD2 for D (6 bases). Trimming cost V 1 base and J 0 bases, with 25 bases left between them. CDR1 and CDR2 from the germline V gene are MDHEN and SYDVKM. This CDR3 spans 20 amino acids. CDR3: CASSLFGGNLGTPHSYEQYF. The CDR3 nucleotides read TGTGCCAGCAGTTTATTTGGAGGGAACCTCGGAACCCCACACTCCTACGAGCAGTACTTC.

This clonotype has a count of ten or more. The chain employs TRBV5-1 and TRBJ2-7; D ambiguous. V dropped 0 bases and J dropped 3 bases, with 7 bases sitting between them. The germline gives CDR1 SGHRS, CDR2 YFSETQ. The CDR3 is 13 amino acids. The CDR3 coding sequence is TGCGCCAGCAGCTTGGGATACGGCTACGAGCAGTACTTC. This encodes CASSLGYGYEQYF.

This clonotype appeared a few times. V and J are TRBV24-1 and TRBJ2-3; no firm D call. The CDR3 is 13 amino acids. Germline CDR1 is KGHDR and CDR2 is SFDVKD. Trimming stripped 4 bases from V and 5 bases from J, with 9 bases between. CDR3 coding DNA: TGTGCCACCAGTGACCAGAGGAGAGATACGCAGTATTTT. Encoded protein: CATSDQRRDTQYF.

The CDR3, as DNA: TGTGCCAGTAGTGGATTAAGAGTCGGAGGAAACACCATATATTTT. It yields the protein CASSGLRVGGNTIYF. This chain connects TRBV19 to TRBJ1-3, with D hard to call. V was pared by 5 bases and J by 4 bases, with 15 bases between. The CDR3 runs to 15 residues. Germline CDR1 and CDR2: LNHDA and SQIVND (reference sequence).

The chain is built from TRBV5-6 and TRBJ2-7, with D perhaps given as TRBD1 or TRBD2 (5 bases each). Deletions cut 2 bases from V and 6 bases from J, with 12 bases between. This CDR3 is 13 amino acids long. Germline values: CDR1 SGHDT, CDR2 YYEEEE. The CDR3 here is CASSFHRGTEQYF. CDR3 coding DNA: TGTGCCAGCAGCTTTCACCGAGGGACCGAGCAGTACTTC.

This rearrangement joins TRBV10-3 to TRBJ2-2; 7 nucleotides line up with TRBD1. The CDR3 consists of 15 residues. The germline gives CDR1 ENHRY, CDR2 SYGVKD. The J segment lost 1 base and the V segment lost 5 bases, leaving 4 bases of the junction unmatched. The CDR3 here is CAISTGQQNTGELFF. CDR3 DNA sequence: TGTGCCATCAGTACGGGACAGCAGAACACCGGGGAGCTGTTTTTT.

This clonotype showed up just a few times. The chain recombines TRBV20-1 with TRBJ2-7; 10 bases agree with TRBD1. V was clipped by 3 bases and J by 1 base; unmatched bases: 12. The CDR3 spans 17 residues. Germline lookup yields CDR1 DFQATT and CDR2 SNEGSKA (reference sequence). CDR3 in amino acids: CSASVPGQGVISYEQYF. The CDR3 bases are TGCAGTGCTAGCGTTCCAGGACAGGGGGTAATTTCCTACGAGCAGTACTTC.

Regarding this clonotype: A single base separates this from a much larger clone, so it may be a read error. The genes are TRBV11-2 and TRBJ2-1, with D hard to call. Germline V lookup: CDR1 SGHAT, CDR2 FQNNGV. This CDR3 is 14 amino acids long. CDR3 sequence reads: CASTLGFSHNEQFF. As DNA, the CDR3 is TGTGCCAGCACCCTTGGCTTCTCCCACAATGAGCAGTTCTTC.

The chain combines TRBV6-5 with TRBJ2-2, with no clear D. Per the germline V gene, CDR1 is MNHEY and CDR2 is SVGAGI. V lost 0 bases and J 6 bases, leaving 8 bases between the germline ends. This CDR3 comprises 14 residues. The CDR3 protein is CASSYSMGPGELFF. DNA for the CDR3: TGTGCCAGCAGTTACTCGATGGGCCCCGGGGAGCTGTTTTTT.

The sample holds many counts of this clonotype. V gene TRBV7-2 combines with J gene TRBJ2-3, with TRBD2 identical over 8 bases. The ends lost 1 base at V and 5 bases at J; junction bases unmatched: 11. Germline loops: CDR1 SGHTA, CDR2 FQGNSA. This CDR3 contains 17 residues. The CDR3 DNA follows: TGTGCCAGCAGCTTAGTATCGGGTAGCGGGATGGTAGATACGCAGTATTTT. It codes for CASSLVSGSGMVDTQYF.

In its sample, this clonotype was seen many times. The rearrangement joins TRBV28 to TRBJ1-1; D remains ambiguous. CDR3 size: 12 residues. V dropped 3 bases and J dropped 5 bases, with 7 bases sitting between them. Germline V gene lookup returns CDR1 MDHEN and CDR2 SYDVKM. CDR3 DNA sequence: TGTGCCAGCAGTTTTGCTCGGACTGAAGCTTTCTTT. Translation gives CASSFARTEAFF.

This clonotype was observed a single time. This could be a read error, since a much larger clone is one nucleotide away. The chain couples TRBV6-1 to TRBJ2-2, with a weak D call TRBD2 (5 bases). Germline-derived CDR1 and CDR2 are MNHNS and SASEGT. CDR3 length equals 14 residues. V lost 9 bases to trimming and J lost 4 bases, with 15 bases between them. DNA for the CDR3: TGTGCCAGTGCCCTATCTGAGGGCACCGGGGAGCTGTTTTTT. It encodes CASALSEGTGELFF.

This clonotype was seen many times. This rearrangement joins TRBV12-3 or TRBV12-4 to TRBJ2-7; perhaps TRBD2 as D (6 bases). The CDR3 spans 14 residues. V lost 1 base, J lost 3 bases, and 10 bases lay in between. The CDR3 sequence: CASSLGEAYYEQYF. The CDR3 nucleotides are TGTGCCAGCAGTTTAGGGGAGGCGTACTACGAGCAGTACTTC.

The chain employs TRBV20-1 and TRBJ1-5, with D perhaps matching TRBD1 (6 bases). Germline-derived CDR1 and CDR2 are DFQATT and SNEGSKA (reference sequence). V was pared by 6 bases and J by 1 base, with 19 bases between. The CDR3 covers 16 residues. The CDR3, as DNA: TGCAGTGCGAGAAGGGGCCAGGGGCAGAGCAATCAGCCCCAGCATTTT. Translation: CSARRGQGQSNQPQHF.

Turning to this clonotype: The CDR3 does not close with the conserved phenylalanine or tryptophan, likely indicating a read error. The chain uses TRBV7-3 and TRBJ2-1, with 7 bases identical to TRBD2. V dropped 0 bases and J dropped 1; count of bases not matched to a gene: 3. The germline V gene has CDR1 SGHTA and CDR2 FQGTGA. The CDR3 has 16 amino acids. Here the CDR3 reads CASSLTGGESYNEQFS. The CDR3 region has the DNA TGTGCCAGCAGCTTAACGGGGGGGGAGTCCTACAATGAGCAGTTCTCC.

The sample holds a few counts of this clonotype. V gene TRBV5-1 combines with J gene TRBJ2-1, with D perhaps being TRBD1 or TRBD2 (5 bases each). The germline V and J ends were trimmed by 4 bases and 2 bases, with 22 bases remaining between them. The CDR3 contains 18 residues. Germline V gene sequence: CDR1 SGHRS, CDR2 YFSETQ. The CDR3 sequence is CASSPNWEPLGAYNEQFF. In DNA form, the CDR3 reads TGCGCCAGCAGCCCCAACTGGGAGCCCCTGGGGGCCTACAATGAGCAGTTCTTC.

This clonotype was counted ten times or more. This chain uses TRBV5-1 with TRBJ2-3, with D perhaps matching TRBD1 (5 bases). The germline CDR1 and CDR2 sequences are SGHRS and YFSETQ. The CDR3 runs to 17 residues. The V and J ends lost 1 base and 0 bases respectively, with 15 bases between them. The CDR3: CASSLTRVQTSTDTQYF. The CDR3 nucleotides are TGCGCCAGCAGCTTGACCAGGGTCCAAACTAGCACAGATACGCAGTATTTT.

Here the CDR3 reads CASKTSGRSDTQYF. The CDR3 region has the DNA TGTGCCAGTAAAACCAGCGGGAGATCAGATACGCAGTATTTT. V and J are TRBV19 and TRBJ2-3; 8 bases fit TRBD2. Germline assignment: CDR1 LNHDA and CDR2 SQIVND (reference sequence). The CDR3 is 14 residues long. Unmatched junction bases numbered 7, after V lost 7 bases and J lost 4 bases.

Only a few counts were recorded for this clonotype. The chain recombines TRBV20-1 with TRBJ2-7; no reliable D call. The CDR3 is 16 amino acids. V shed 1 base and J shed 3 bases, with 19 bases lying between them. Germline CDR1 DFQATT, CDR2 SNEGSKA (reference sequence). For the CDR3, the DNA is TGCAGTGCTAGAGTCGGGCAGGCGCCTTCCCTCTACGAGCAGTACTTC. The encoded protein is CSARVGQAPSLYEQYF.

The table lists this clonotype with many counts. The chain couples TRBV28 to TRBJ1-6; 7 bases match TRBD1. V lost 5 bases, J lost 6 bases, and 4 bases stayed unmatched. This CDR3 has 14 amino acids. CDR1 is MDHEN, CDR2 SYDVKM, per germline. DNA for the CDR3: TGTGCCAGCAGTCCCGACAGGGTTAATTCACCCCTCCACTTT. This codes for CASSPDRVNSPLHF. Full variable domain (remainder filled in from reference TRBV28 and TRBJ1-6): DVKVTQSSRYLVKRTGEKVFLECVQDMDHENMFWYRQDPGLGLRLIYFSYDVKMKEKGDIPEGYSVSREKKERFSLILESASTNQTSMYLCASSPDRVNSPLHFGNGTRLTVT.

The genes are TRBV6-1 and TRBJ1-2; the match to TRBD1 covers 9 bases. CDR3 length: 16 amino acids. V trimming: 0 bases; J trimming: 4 bases; junction bases outside the gene matches: 6. Germline V gene data show CDR1 as MNHNS and CDR2 as SASEGT. The CDR3 spells CASSEADGDRAYGYTF. The CDR3 nucleotides read TGTGCCAGCAGTGAAGCGGATGGGGACAGGGCCTATGGCTACACCTTC.

This clonotype was recorded many times. The chain carries TRBV20-1 and TRBJ2-4, with D perhaps matching TRBD2 (5 bases). Germline loops: CDR1 DFQATT, CDR2 SNEGSKA (reference sequence). Trimming cost V 0 bases and J 2 bases, with 17 bases left between them. There are 17 residues in the CDR3. Written as DNA, the CDR3 is TGCAGTGCTAGAGATTCCGAGGTAGCGTACACCAAAAACATTCAGTACTTC. This translates into CSARDSEVAYTKNIQYF.